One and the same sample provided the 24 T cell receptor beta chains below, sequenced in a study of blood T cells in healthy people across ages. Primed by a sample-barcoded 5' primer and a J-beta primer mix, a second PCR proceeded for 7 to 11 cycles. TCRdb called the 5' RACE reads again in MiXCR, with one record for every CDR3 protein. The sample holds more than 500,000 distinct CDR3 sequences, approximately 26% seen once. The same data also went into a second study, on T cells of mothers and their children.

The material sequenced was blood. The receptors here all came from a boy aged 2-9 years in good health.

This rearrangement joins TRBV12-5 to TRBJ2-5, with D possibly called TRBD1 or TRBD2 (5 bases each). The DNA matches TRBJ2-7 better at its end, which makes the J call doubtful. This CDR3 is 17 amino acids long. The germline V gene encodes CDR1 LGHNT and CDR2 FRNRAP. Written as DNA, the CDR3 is TGTGCTAGTGGTGAACCCCATCTGGGGGTAACTCCCTACGAGCAGTACTTC. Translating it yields CASGEPHLGVTPYEQYF.

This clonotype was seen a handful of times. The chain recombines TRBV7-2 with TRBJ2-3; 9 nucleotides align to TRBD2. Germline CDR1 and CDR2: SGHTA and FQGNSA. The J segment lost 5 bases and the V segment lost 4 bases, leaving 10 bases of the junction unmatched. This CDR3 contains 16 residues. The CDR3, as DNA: TGTGCCAGCAGCTCCTACTTAGCGGGAGTAGGAGATACGCAGTATTTT. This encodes CASSSYLAGVGDTQYF.

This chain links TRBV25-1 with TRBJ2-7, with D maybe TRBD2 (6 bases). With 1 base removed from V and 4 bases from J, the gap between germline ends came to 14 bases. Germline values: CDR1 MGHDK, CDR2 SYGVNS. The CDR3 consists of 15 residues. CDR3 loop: CASSEWSGAPYEQYF. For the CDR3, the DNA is TGTGCCAGCAGTGAATGGTCGGGAGCGCCGTACGAGCAGTACTTC.

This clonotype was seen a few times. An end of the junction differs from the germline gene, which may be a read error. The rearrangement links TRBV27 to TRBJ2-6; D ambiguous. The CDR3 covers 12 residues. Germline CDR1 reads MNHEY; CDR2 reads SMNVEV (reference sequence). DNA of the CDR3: TGTGCCAGCGGCCCTGGAGCCAACGTCCTGACTTTC. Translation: CASGPGANVLTF.

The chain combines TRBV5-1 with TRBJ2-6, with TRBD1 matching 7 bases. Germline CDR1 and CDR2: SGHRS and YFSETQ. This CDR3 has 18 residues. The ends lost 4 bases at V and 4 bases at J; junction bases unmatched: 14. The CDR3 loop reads CASSKDRAYSLGANVLTF. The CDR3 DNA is TGCGCCAGCAGCAAAGACAGGGCCTACTCTCTGGGGGCCAACGTCCTGACTTTC.

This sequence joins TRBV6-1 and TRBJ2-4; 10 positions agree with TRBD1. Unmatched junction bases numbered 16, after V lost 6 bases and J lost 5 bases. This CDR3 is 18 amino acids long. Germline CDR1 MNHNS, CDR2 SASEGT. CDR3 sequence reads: CASRGPGQGRIWENIQYF. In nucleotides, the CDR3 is TGTGCCAGCAGAGGACCGGGACAGGGGCGAATTTGGGAAAACATTCAGTACTTC.

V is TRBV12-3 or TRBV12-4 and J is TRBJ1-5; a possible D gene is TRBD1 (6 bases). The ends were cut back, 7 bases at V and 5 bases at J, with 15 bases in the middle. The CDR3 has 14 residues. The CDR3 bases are TGTGCCAGCACCAGGGGAAGGCAGGATCAGCCCCAGCATTTT. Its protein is CASTRGRQDQPQHF.

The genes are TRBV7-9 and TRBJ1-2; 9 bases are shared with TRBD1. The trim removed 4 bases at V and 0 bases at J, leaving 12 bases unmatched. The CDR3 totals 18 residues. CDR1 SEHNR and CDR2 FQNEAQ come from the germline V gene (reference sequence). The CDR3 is CASSSALGQGEANYGYTF. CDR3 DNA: TGTGCCAGCAGCTCCGCCCTGGGACAGGGAGAAGCTAACTATGGCTACACCTTC.

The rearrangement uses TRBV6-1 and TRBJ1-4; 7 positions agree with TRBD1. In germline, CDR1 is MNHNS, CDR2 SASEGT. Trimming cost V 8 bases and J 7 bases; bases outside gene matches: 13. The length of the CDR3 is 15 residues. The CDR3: CASRLSWTGAEKLFF. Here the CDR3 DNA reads TGTGCCAGCCGGCTATCATGGACAGGCGCTGAAAAACTGTTTTTT.

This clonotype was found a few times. CDR3 loop: CASSQSLQGNVHGYTF. The CDR3 coding sequence is TGCGCCAGCAGCCAATCACTGCAGGGAAATGTTCATGGCTACACCTTC. The chain uses TRBV5-1 and TRBJ1-2; possible D gene TRBD1, 5 bases. The CDR3 totals 16 residues. The V gene's germline CDR1 is SGHRS and CDR2 YFSETQ. The V gene lost 4 bases and the J gene lost 6 bases, with 22 bases spanning the gap.

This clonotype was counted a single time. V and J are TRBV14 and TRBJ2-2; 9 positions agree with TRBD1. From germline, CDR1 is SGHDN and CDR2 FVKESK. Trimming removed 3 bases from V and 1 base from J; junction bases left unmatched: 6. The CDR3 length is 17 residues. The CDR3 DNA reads TGTGCCAGCAGCCAGACATCGGGACAGGGGAACACCGGGGAGCTGTTTTTT. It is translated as CASSQTSGQGNTGELFF.

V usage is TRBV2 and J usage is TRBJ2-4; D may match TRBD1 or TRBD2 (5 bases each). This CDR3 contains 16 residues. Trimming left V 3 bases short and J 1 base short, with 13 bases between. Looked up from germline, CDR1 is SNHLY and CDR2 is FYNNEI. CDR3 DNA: TGTGCCAGCAGTGACGGACTCAGGGATGCCAAAAACATTCAGTACTTC. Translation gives CASSDGLRDAKNIQYF.

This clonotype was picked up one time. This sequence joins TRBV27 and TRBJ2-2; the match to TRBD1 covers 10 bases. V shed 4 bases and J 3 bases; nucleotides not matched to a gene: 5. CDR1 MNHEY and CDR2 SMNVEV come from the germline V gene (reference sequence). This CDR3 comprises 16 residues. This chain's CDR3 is CASSSPGQGYTGELFF. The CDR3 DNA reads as TGTGCCAGCAGTTCGCCGGGACAGGGGTACACCGGGGAGCTGTTTTTT.

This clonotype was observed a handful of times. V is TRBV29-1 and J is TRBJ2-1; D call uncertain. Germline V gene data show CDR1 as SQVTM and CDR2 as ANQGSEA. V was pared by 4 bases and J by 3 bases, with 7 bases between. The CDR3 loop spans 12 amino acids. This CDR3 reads CSVVRNYNEQFF. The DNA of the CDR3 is TGCAGCGTTGTTAGGAACTACAATGAGCAGTTCTTC.

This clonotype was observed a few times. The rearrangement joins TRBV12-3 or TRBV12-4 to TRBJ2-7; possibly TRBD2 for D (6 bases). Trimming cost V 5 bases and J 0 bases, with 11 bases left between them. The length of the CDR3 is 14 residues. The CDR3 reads CASSRTISSYEQYF. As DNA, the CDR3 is TGTGCCAGCAGTCGGACTATCAGCTCCTACGAGCAGTACTTC.

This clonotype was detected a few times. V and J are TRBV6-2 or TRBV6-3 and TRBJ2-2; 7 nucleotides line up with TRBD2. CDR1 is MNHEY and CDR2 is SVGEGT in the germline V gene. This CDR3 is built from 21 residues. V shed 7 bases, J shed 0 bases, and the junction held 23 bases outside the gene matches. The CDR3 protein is CASTAQREGLAIYTNTGELFF. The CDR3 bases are TGTGCCAGCACCGCGCAAAGGGAGGGCCTTGCGATCTATACGAACACCGGGGAGCTGTTTTTT.

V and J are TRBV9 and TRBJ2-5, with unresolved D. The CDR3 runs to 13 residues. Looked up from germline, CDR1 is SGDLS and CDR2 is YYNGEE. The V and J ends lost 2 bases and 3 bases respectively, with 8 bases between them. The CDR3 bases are TGTGCCAGCAGCGTGGGGTTAGAAGAGACCCAGTACTTC. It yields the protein CASSVGLEETQYF.

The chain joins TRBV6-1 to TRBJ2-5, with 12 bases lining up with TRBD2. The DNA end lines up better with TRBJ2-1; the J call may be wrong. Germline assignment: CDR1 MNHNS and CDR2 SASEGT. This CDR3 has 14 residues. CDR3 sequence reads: CATQGLAGGNEQFF. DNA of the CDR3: TGTGCCACCCAGGGGCTAGCGGGGGGGAATGAGCAGTTCTTC.

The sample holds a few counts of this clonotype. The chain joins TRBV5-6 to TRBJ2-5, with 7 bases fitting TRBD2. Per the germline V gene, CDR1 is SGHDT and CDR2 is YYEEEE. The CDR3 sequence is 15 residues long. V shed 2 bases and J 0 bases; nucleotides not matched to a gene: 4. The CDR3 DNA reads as TGTGCCAGCAGCTTCCCAACTAGCGACCAAGAGACCCAGTACTTC. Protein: CASSFPTSDQETQYF.

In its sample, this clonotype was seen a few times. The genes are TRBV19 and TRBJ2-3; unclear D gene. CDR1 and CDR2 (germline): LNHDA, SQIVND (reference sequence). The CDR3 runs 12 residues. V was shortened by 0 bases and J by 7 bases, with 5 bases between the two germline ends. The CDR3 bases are TGTGCCAGTAGTATAGATCAAAATACGCAGTATTTT. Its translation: CASSIDQNTQYF.

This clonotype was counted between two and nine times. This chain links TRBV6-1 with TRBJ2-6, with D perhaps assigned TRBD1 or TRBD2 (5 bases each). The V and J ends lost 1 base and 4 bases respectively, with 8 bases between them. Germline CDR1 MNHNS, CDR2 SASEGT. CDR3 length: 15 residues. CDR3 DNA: TGTGCCAGCAGTGAAGGAGGGGCCGGGGCCAACGTCCTGACTTTC. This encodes CASSEGGAGANVLTF.

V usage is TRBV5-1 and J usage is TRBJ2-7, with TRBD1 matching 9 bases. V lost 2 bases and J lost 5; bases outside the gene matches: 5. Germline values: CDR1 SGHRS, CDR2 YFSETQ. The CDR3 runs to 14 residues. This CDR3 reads CASSFPGQGDEQYF. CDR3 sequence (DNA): TGCGCCAGCAGCTTCCCGGGACAGGGAGACGAGCAGTACTTC.

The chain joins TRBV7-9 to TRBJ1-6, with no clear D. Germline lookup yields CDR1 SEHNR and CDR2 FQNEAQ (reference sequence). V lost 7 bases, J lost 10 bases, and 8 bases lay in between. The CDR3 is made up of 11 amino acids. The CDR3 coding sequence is TGTGCCAGCACCCGGTTGTCACCCCTCCACTTT. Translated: CASTRLSPLHF.

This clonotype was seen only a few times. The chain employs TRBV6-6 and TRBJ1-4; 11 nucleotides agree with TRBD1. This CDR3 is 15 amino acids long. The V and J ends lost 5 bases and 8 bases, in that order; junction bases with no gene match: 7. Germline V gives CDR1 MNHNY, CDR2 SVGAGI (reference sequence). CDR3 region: CASSMDRGLNEKLFF. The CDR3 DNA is TGTGCCAGCAGTATGGACAGGGGGCTAAACGAAAAACTGTTTTTT.